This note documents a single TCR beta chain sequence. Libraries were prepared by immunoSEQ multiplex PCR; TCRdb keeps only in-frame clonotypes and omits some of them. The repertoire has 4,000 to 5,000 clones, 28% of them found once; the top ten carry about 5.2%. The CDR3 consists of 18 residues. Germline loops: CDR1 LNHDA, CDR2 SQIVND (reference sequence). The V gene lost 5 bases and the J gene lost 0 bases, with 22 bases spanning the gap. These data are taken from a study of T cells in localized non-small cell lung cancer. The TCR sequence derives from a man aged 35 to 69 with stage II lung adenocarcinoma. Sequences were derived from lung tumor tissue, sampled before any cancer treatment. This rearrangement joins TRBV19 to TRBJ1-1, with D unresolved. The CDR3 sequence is CASSRPGRQHGMNTEAFF. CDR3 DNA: TGTGCCAGTAGTCGGCCGGGCAGACAACATGGTATGAACACTGAAGCTTTCTTT.